The table lists the clone carrying this T cell receptor (beta chain) with many counts. Its matching antigen is unknown. TCRdb re-called the RACE reads through MiXCR, storing one row per CDR3 protein. Seen here are about 49,000 distinct CDR3 sequences, around 9.3% observed once, and the top ten hold around 4.5%. The data were taken from a study of human T cells and chemical hapten exposure. Study at large: Alopecia areata, totalis or universalis was found in mostly female patients.

Time point indicated: patch test 1, 2 weeks after DPC sensitization. Treatment indicated: therapeutic diphenylcyclopropenone sensitization with weekly scalp DPC. Overall study findings and caveats: Compared with pre-sensitization or healthy control sets, expanded TCRs clustered more.

CDR1 is KGHSH and CDR2 is LQKENI in the germline V gene. The trim removed 3 bases at V and 3 bases at J, leaving 9 bases unmatched. The CDR3 runs to 16 residues. Sequencing was performed on whole blood, taken in connection with sensitization to the hapten diphenylcyclopropenone (DPC). This clonotype was sampled from a woman between 50 and 59 years old with alopecia areata. Some clones in this sample may be carry-over from other donors' samples. This chain uses TRBV18 with TRBJ2-7; TRBD1 matches 9 bases. CDR3 nucleotide sequence: TGTGCCAGCTCACCTCCCTCGGGACAGGGTATCTACGAGCAGTACTTC. It is translated as CASSPPSGQGIYEQYF.